The clone carrying this T cell receptor beta chain showed up just once. The data were obtained in a study of blood T cell repertoires in COVID-19. Using immunoSEQ multiplex PCR, the repertoire was profiled, and TCRdb retains in-frame clones only, with some absent. Of some 70,000 clones listed, about 90% are singletons. CDR1 is KGHSH, CDR2 LQKENI, per germline. V was clipped by 2 bases and J by 0 bases, with 11 bases between them. This CDR3 comprises 16 residues. Sequenced sample: peripheral blood. This TCR came from a human donor in a cohort sampled during active COVID-19. The V call is TRBV18, the J call TRBJ1-3; D unresolved. The CDR3 DNA sequence: TGTGCCAGCTCACCAGCACAGTCGAGCTCTGGAAACACCATATATTTT. Its protein is CASSPAQSSSGNTIYF.